What follows are 2 T cell receptor beta chains derived from one specimen sequenced in a study of early T cells in non-severe SARS-CoV-2 infection. TCRdb processed the 5' RACE reads anew with MiXCR; each CDR3 protein has one entry. The sample shows 62,000 or so distinct CDR3 sequences, about 9.3% of them seen only once. The sample consisted of whole blood. The receptors were sampled from an adult who was a healthcare worker with PCR-confirmed SARS-CoV-2 infection or an uninfected control (not recorded which).

This clonotype was observed a handful of times. The chain employs TRBV6-2 or TRBV6-3 and TRBJ2-5; 7 bases agree with TRBD2. The CDR3 sequence is 14 residues long. Germline V CDR1 and CDR2: MNHEY, SVGEGT. J was trimmed by 3 bases and V by 2 bases; bases with no gene match: 3. The CDR3 is CASSYVLAEETQYF. CDR3 nucleotide sequence: TGTGCCAGCAGTTACGTGCTAGCGGAAGAGACCCAGTACTTC.

This clonotype was counted a few times. This chain's CDR3 is CASSQNRGRAFF. The CDR3 DNA sequence: TGTGCCAGCAGCCAGAACAGGGGGCGAGCTTTCTTT. The J gene is TRBJ1-1, the V gene TRBV12-3 or TRBV12-4; 9 bases match TRBD1. This CDR3 comprises 12 residues. Trimming at V came to 6 bases and at J to 10 bases, leaving 6 bases not matched to a gene.